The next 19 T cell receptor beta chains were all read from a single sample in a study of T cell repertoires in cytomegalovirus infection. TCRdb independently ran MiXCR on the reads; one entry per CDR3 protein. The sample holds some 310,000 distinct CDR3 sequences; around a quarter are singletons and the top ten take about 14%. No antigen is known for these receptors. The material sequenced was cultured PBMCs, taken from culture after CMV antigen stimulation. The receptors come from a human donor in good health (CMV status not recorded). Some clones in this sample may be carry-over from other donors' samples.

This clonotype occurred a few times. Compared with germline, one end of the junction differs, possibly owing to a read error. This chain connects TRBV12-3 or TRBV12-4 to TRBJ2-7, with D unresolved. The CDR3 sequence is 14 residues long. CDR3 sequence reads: CASTSIESSSEQYF. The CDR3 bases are TGTGCCAGCACCTCGATCGAGTCCTCCTCCGAGCAGTACTTC.

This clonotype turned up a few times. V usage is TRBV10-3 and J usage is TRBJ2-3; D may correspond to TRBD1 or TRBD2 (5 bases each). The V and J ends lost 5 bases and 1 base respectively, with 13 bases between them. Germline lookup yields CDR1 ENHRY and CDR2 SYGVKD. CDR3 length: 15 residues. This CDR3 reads CAISSPGTRTDTQYF. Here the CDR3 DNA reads TGTGCCATCAGTTCTCCAGGGACCCGCACAGATACGCAGTATTTT.

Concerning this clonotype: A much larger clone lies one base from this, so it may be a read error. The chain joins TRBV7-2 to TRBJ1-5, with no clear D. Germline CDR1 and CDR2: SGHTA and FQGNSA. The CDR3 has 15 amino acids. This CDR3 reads CARSSGQPRLQPQHF. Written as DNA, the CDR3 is TGTGCCCGCAGCTCTGGTCAGCCGCGTCTTCAGCCCCAGCATTTT.

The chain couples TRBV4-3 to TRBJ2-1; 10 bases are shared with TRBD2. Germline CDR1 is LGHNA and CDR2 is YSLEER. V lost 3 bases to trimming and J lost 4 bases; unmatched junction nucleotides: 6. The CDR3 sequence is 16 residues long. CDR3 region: CASSQELAGPYNEQFF. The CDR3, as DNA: TGCGCCAGCAGCCAGGAACTAGCGGGACCTTACAATGAGCAGTTCTTC.

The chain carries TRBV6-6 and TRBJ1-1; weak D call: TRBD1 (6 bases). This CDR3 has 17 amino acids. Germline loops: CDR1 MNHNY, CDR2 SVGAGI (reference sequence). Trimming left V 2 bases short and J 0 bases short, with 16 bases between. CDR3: CASSYRPDSHMNTEAFF. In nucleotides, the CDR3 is TGTGCCAGCAGTTACCGTCCGGACAGCCACATGAACACTGAAGCTTTCTTT.

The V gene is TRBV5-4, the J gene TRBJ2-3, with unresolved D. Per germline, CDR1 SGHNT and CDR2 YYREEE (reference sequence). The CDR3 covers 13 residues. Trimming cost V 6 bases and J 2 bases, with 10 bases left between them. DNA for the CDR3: TGTGCCAGCACCCAAGAGAACACAGATACGCAGTATTTT. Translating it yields CASTQENTDTQYF.

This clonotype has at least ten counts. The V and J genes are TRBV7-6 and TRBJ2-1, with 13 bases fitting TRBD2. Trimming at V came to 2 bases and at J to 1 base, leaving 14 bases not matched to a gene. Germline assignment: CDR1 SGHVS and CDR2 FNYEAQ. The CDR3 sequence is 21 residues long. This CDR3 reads CASSLRYYGTSGTISYNEQFF. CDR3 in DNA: TGTGCCAGCAGCTTACGGTATTACGGGACTAGCGGGACTATTTCCTACAATGAGCAGTTCTTC.

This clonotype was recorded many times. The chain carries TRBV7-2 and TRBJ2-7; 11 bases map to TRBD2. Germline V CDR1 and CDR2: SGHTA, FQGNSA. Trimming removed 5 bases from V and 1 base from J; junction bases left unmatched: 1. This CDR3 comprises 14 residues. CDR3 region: CASSRTSGSYEQYF. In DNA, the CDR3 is TGTGCCAGCAGCAGGACTAGCGGGTCCTACGAGCAGTACTTC.

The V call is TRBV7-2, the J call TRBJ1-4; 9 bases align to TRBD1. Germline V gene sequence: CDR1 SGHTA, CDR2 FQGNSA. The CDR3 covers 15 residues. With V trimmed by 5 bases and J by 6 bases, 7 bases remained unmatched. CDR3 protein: CASSAGTGRDEKLFF. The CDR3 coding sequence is TGTGCCAGCAGCGCCGGGACAGGGAGGGATGAAAAACTGTTTTTT.

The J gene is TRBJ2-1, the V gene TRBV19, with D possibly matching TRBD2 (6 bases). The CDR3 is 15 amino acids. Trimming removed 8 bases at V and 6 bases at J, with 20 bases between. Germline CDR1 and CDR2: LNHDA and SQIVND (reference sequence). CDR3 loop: CASGPGLTYLNEQFF. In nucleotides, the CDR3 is TGTGCCAGTGGCCCGGGACTCACCTACCTCAATGAGCAGTTCTTC.

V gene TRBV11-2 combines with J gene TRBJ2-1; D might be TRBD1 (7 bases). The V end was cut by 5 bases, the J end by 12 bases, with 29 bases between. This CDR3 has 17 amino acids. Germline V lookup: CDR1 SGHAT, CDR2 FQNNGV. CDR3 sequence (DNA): TGTGCCAGCAGCCCGCAAGGCGGAGCGGGCCAGGGGGTCCGGCAGTTCTTC. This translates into CASSPQGGAGQGVRQFF.

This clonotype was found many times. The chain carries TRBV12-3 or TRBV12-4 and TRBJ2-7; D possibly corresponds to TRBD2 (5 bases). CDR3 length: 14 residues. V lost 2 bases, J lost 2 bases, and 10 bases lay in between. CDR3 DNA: TGTGCCAGCAGTTTAAATCGGACTCCCTACGAGCAGTACTTC. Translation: CASSLNRTPYEQYF.

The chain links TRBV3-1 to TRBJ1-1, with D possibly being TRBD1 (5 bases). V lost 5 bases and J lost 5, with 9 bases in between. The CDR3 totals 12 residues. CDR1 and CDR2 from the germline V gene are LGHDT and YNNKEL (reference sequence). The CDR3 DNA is TGTGCCAGCAGCGGTGCAGGGACTGAAGCTTTCTTT. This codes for CASSGAGTEAFF.

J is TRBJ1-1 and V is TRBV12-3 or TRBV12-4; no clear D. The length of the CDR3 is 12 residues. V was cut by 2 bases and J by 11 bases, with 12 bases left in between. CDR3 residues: CASSLPRLAAFF. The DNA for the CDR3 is TGTGCCAGCAGTTTACCCCGACTCGCGGCTTTCTTT.

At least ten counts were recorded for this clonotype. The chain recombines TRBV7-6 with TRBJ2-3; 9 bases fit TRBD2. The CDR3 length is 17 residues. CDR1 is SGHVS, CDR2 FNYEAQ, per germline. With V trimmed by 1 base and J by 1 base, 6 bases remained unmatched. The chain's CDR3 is CASSLGISGSGTDTQYF. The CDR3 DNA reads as TGTGCCAGCAGCTTAGGGATTAGCGGGAGTGGCACAGATACGCAGTATTTT.

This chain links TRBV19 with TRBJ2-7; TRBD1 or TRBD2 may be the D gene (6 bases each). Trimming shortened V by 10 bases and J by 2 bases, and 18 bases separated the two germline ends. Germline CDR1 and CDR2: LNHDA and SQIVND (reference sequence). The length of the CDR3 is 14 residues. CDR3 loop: CATSRGAGTYEQYF. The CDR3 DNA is TGTGCCACTTCAAGGGGGGCCGGAACCTACGAGCAGTACTTC.

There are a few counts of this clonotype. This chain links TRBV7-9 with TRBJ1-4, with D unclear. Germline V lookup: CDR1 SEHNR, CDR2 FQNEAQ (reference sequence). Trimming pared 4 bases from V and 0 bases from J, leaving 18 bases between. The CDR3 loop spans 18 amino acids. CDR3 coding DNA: TGTGCCAGCAGCTCACGGGTCCTCTCCGCTGCAACTAATGAAAAACTGTTTTTT. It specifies CASSSRVLSAATNEKLFF.

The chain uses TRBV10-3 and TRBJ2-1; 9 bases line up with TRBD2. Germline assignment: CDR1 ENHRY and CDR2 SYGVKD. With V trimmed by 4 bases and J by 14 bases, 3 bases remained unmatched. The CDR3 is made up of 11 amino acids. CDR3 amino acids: CAISAGTSKFF. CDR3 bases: TGTGCCATCAGTGCCGGGACTAGCAAGTTCTTC.

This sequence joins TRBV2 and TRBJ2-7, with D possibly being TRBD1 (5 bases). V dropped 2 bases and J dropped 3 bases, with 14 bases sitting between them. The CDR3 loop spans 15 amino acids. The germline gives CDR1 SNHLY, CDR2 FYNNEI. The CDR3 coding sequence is TGTGCCAGCAGTGAAAAGCTCAGGGTTATCTACGAGCAGTACTTC. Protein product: CASSEKLRVIYEQYF.